The next 15 T cell receptor beta chains were all read from a single sample in a study of blood T cell repertoires in COVID-19. Profiled with immunoSEQ multiplex PCR; TCRdb holds only in-frame clones, not every one. The top ten hold 11% of the sample, which has about 120,000 clones, 85% seen once. The sample consisted of peripheral blood. The receptors here all came from an elderly man with acute or convalescent COVID-19.

This sequence joins TRBV19 and TRBJ2-7; 7 nucleotides line up with TRBD2. The germline CDR1 and CDR2 sequences are LNHDA and SQIVND (reference sequence). The CDR3 sequence is 14 residues long. The trim removed 7 bases at V and 0 bases at J, leaving 6 bases unmatched. The CDR3 is CASKRDASSYEQYF. As DNA, the CDR3 is TGTGCCAGTAAGCGGGACGCGAGCTCCTACGAGCAGTACTTC.

The CDR3 here is CASSIGTGGVYGYTF. The CDR3 region has the DNA TGTGCCAGTAGTATTGGGACAGGGGGCGTGTATGGCTACACCTTC. The chain links TRBV19 to TRBJ1-2; 12 bases align to TRBD1. The trim removed 3 bases at V and 5 bases at J, leaving 4 bases unmatched. Germline CDR1 reads LNHDA; CDR2 reads SQIVND (reference sequence). This CDR3 contains 15 residues.

As concerns this clone: A read error may produce the germline difference seen at one junction end. V usage is TRBV24-1 and J usage is TRBJ2-7; 9 bases match TRBD2. The CDR3 sequence is 14 residues long. The germline V gene encodes CDR1 KGHDR and CDR2 SFDVKD. The CDR3 DNA is TGTGCCACCAGTGAAGGGACTAGCTCCCACGAGCAGTACTTC. Amino acid sequence: CATSEGTSSHEQYF.

The J gene is TRBJ2-2, the V gene TRBV30, with 9 bases lining up with TRBD1. The CDR3 has 13 residues. Trimming at V came to 5 bases and at J to 7 bases, leaving 5 bases not matched to a gene. Germline CDR1 and CDR2: GTSNPN and SVGIG (reference sequence). CDR3 loop: CAWAGQGNGELFF. CDR3 DNA: TGTGCCTGGGCGGGACAGGGTAACGGGGAGCTGTTTTTT.

This clone has just a few counts. This chain joins TRBV5-1 and TRBJ2-5; the match to TRBD1 covers 7 bases. CDR3 length: 15 amino acids. The germline V gene has CDR1 SGHRS and CDR2 YFSETQ. J lost 1 base, V lost 0 bases, and 3 bases had no gene match. In DNA, the CDR3 is TGCGCCAGCAGCTTGGTTGGGACAGCCCAAGAGACCCAGTACTTC. Amino acid sequence: CASSLVGTAQETQYF. The complete variable domain, with remaining parts taken from reference TRBV5-1 and TRBJ2-5, reads KAGVTQTPRYLIKTRGQQVTLSCSPISGHRSVSWYQQTPGQGLQFLFEYFSETQRNKGNFPGRFSGRQFSNSRSEMNVSTLELGDSALYLCASSLVGTAQETQYFGPGTRLLVL.

The chain is built from TRBV9 and TRBJ2-1; 7 positions match TRBD2. Looked up from germline, CDR1 is SGDLS and CDR2 is YYNGEE. J was trimmed by 8 bases and V by 0 bases; bases with no gene match: 5. This CDR3 spans 14 amino acids. CDR3 coding DNA: TGTGCCAGCAGCGTAGGAGTAACTAGCGATGAGCAGTTCTTC. Its translation is CASSVGVTSDEQFF. The entire variable domain, with the rest obtained from reference TRBV9 and TRBJ2-1, is as follows: DSGVTQTPKHLITATGQRVTLRCSPRSGDLSVYWYQQSLDQGLQFLIQYYNGEERAKGNILERFSAQQFPDLHSELNLSSLELGDSALYFCASSVGVTSDEQFFGPGTRLTVL.

The V and J genes are TRBV7-9 and TRBJ1-5, with D unclear. V dropped 4 bases and J dropped 2 bases, with 12 bases sitting between them. The CDR3 totals 15 residues. From germline, CDR1 is SEHNR and CDR2 FQNEAQ (reference sequence). DNA of the CDR3: TGTGCCAGCAGCTCTCCGGGAAGTGGCAATCAGCCCCAGCATTTT. Residues: CASSSPGSGNQPQHF.

CDR3 residues: CASSLRSLTDTQYF. As DNA, the CDR3 is TGTGCCAGCAGCTTAAGATCACTCACAGATACGCAGTATTTT. This chain connects TRBV7-9 to TRBJ2-3; D is unclear. V was cut by 2 bases and J by 2 bases, with 8 bases left in between. The CDR3 consists of 14 residues. The germline CDR1 and CDR2 sequences are SEHNR and FQNEAQ (reference sequence).

The rearrangement joins TRBV18 to TRBJ2-1, with D hard to call. CDR1 KGHSH and CDR2 LQKENI come from the germline V gene. Trimming removed 1 base from V and 3 bases from J, with 10 bases in between. This CDR3 region has 15 residues. CDR3 sequence reads: CASSPLTQVYNEQFF. CDR3 bases: TGTGCCAGCTCACCACTTACGCAGGTCTACAATGAGCAGTTCTTC.

This sequence joins TRBV5-1 and TRBJ2-1, with 10 bases identical to TRBD2. V lost 4 bases, J lost 5 bases, and 9 bases stayed unmatched. The CDR3 sequence is 16 residues long. The germline gives CDR1 SGHRS, CDR2 YFSETQ. DNA for the CDR3: TGCGCCAGCAGCGGAGGCGGGACTAGCGCTAACAATGAGCAGTTCTTC. Encoded protein: CASSGGGTSANNEQFF.

The V and J genes are TRBV5-1 and TRBJ2-1; 8 bases are a match to TRBD1. The CDR3 totals 13 residues. With V trimmed by 6 bases and J by 5 bases, 4 bases remained unmatched. From germline, CDR1 is SGHRS and CDR2 YFSETQ. Here the CDR3 DNA reads TGCGCCAGCACCTGGACAGGGAACAATGAGCAGTTCTTC. It translates to CASTWTGNNEQFF.

V is TRBV2 and J is TRBJ2-1, with TRBD2 matching over 9 bases. Germline lookup yields CDR1 SNHLY and CDR2 FYNNEI. The V segment lost 4 bases and the J segment 4 bases; nucleotides outside the gene matches: 8. This CDR3 region has 16 residues. The CDR3 DNA reads as TGTGCCAGCAGTGGGGAGGGGAGCGGGAGGTACAATGAGCAGTTCTTC. Protein sequence: CASSGEGSGRYNEQFF.

V and J are TRBV27 and TRBJ2-7, with 7 bases identical to TRBD2. CDR3 length equals 15 residues. CDR1 and CDR2 (germline): MNHEY, SMNVEV (reference sequence). V shed 6 bases, J shed 5 bases, and the junction held 13 bases outside the gene matches. The CDR3 region has the DNA TGTGCCAGCAGAGTCCCTAGCGCGGGAGACCACGAGCAGTACTTC. Residues: CASRVPSAGDHEQYF.

J is TRBJ2-2 and V is TRBV11-2; a weak D match, TRBD1 (6 bases). Trimming shortened V by 5 bases and J by 1 base, and 8 bases separated the two germline ends. This CDR3 spans 14 amino acids. Per germline, CDR1 SGHAT and CDR2 FQNNGV. CDR3 amino acids: CASSRRGNTGELFF. In DNA form, the CDR3 reads TGTGCCAGCAGCCGCAGGGGGAACACCGGGGAGCTGTTTTTT. Full variable domain (rest looked up from reference TRBV11-2 and TRBJ2-2): EAGVAQSPRYKIIEKRQSVAFWCNPISGHATLYWYQQILGQGPKLLIQFQNNGVVDDSQLPKDRFSAERLKGVDSTLKIQPAKLEDSAVYLCASSRRGNTGELFFGEGSRLTVL.

Of note for this clone: Other DNA sequences within the sample encode an identical CDR3. The CDR3 sequence: CASSLAGSGNTIYF. The CDR3 coding sequence is TGCGCCAGCAGCTTGGCAGGATCTGGAAACACCATATATTTT. This rearrangement joins TRBV5-1 to TRBJ1-3; D not certain. The CDR3 extends over 14 amino acids. Trimming removed 0 bases at V and 1 base at J, with 5 bases between. Germline CDR1 reads SGHRS; CDR2 reads YFSETQ.